The T cell receptor beta chain described here comes from a study of molecular identifiers for immune sequencing clone quantification. Germline V lookup: CDR1 LNHDA, CDR2 SQIVND (reference sequence). This CDR3 is 15 amino acids long. V gave up 3 bases and J gave up 1 base, with 12 bases separating them. This clonotype was observed at least ten times. Its antigen is unknown. Study-wide results and caveats: In cases of identical TCR molecules sharing a barcode, highly expanded clone sizes could be underestimated. In naive cells, under 1% of molecules belonged to clones above 20 RNA copies, against over 99% in effector cells.

Generation of bulk TCR libraries relied on previously described methods and listed TCR primers. In TCRdb, the PCR reads were re-called with MiXCR into one record per CDR3 protein. The data hold 300,000 to 400,000 distinct CDR3 sequences, with around a fifth observed a single time. Naive CD8 T cells were sorted, and the gate applied was CD8+CD4-CCR7+CD45RA+. Material for sequencing was naive CD8+ T cells from blood, with Jurkat cell RNA spiked in. Subset here: FACS-sorted CD8+CD4-CCR7+CD45RA+ naive T cells. The genes are TRBV19 and TRBJ2-5; no clear D gene. The clonotype originates from a human donor in good health. Some libraries in this study had Jurkat cell RNA spiked in. CDR3 in DNA: TGTGCCAGTAGTATTTGGGGATTCGGCCAAGAGACCCAGTACTTC. This sequence encodes CASSIWGFGQETQYF.